The present TCR beta chain was sequenced within a study of cytomegalovirus exposure and HLA in healthy donors. PCR amplification relied on 60 Vbeta primers (plus 13 Jbeta primers). Sequencing was performed with immunoSEQ multiplex PCR; in TCRdb, only in-frame clones are kept and a portion is missing. The table includes approximately 75,000 clones, 50% to 80% detected once. CDR3 length: 15 residues. Germline V lookup: CDR1 MNHEY, CDR2 SMNVEV (reference sequence). The V end was cut by 3 bases, the J end by 2 bases, with 11 bases between. A remark on this clone: Antigen: not known.

Study observations and caveats: Highest at DRB1 and lowest at HLA-C, TCR association rates differed among HLA loci in a later analysis.

Healthy individuals who donated bone marrow served as the donors. The clonotype originates from a man aged 35-49 years in good health and CMV-seropositive. J is TRBJ1-3 and V is TRBV27; D is possibly TRBD1 (5 bases). The sample taken for sequencing was PBMCs. The CDR3 reads CASSLTSGPGNTIYF. The CDR3, as DNA: TGTGCCAGCAGTTTGACTTCAGGGCCTGGAAACACCATATATTTT.